These 8 T cell receptor beta chains were all obtained from the same sample, sequenced in a study of T cell responses to AZD1222 COVID-19 vaccine. TCRdb's table, derived via immunoSEQ multiplex PCR, lists solely in-frame clones and lacks some. The repertoire holds about 140,000 clones, around 84% seen once, with over 4.5% in the top ten. This specimen was peripheral blood, taken 28 days after the second AZD1222 dose. All receptors derive from an adult who received the AZD1222 COVID-19 vaccine.

This clone was seen a single time. Here the CDR3 reads CASSTGVWEKLFF. The CDR3 DNA follows: TGTGCCAGCAGCACAGGGGTTTGGGAAAAACTGTTTTTT. This rearrangement joins TRBV6-5 to TRBJ1-4; 7 bases map to TRBD1. J gave up 8 bases and V 6 bases, and 6 bases lay outside the gene matches. The germline V gene has CDR1 MNHEY and CDR2 SVGAGI. The CDR3 spans 13 residues.

The V call is TRBV7-9, the J call TRBJ1-3; D may be TRBD1 (5 bases). This CDR3 is 13 amino acids long. CDR1 SEHNR and CDR2 FQNEAQ come from the germline V gene (reference sequence). V lost 1 base and J 5 bases, leaving 6 bases between the germline ends. The CDR3, as DNA: TGTGCCAGCAGCTTAGGACAGCGAAACACCATATATTTT. Residues: CASSLGQRNTIYF.

The CDR3 DNA reads TGTGCCAGCAGCCCCCTACTAGCGAACCAAGAGACCCAGTACTTC. This translates into CASSPLLANQETQYF. The V gene is TRBV27, the J gene TRBJ2-5; 7 bases are a match to TRBD2. This CDR3 is 15 amino acids long. CDR1 and CDR2 (germline): MNHEY, SMNVEV (reference sequence). V trimming: 6 bases; J trimming: 0 bases; junction bases outside the gene matches: 7.

V gene TRBV27 combines with J gene TRBJ2-1; 9 bases align to TRBD2. CDR1 is MNHEY and CDR2 is SMNVEV in the germline V gene (reference sequence). The V and J ends lost 3 bases and 7 bases, in that order; junction bases with no gene match: 13. The CDR3 has 17 amino acids. CDR3 bases: TGTGCCAGCAGTTTCCACGGCGGCGGGAGGGCCGGAAATGAGCAGTTCTTC. It codes for CASSFHGGGRAGNEQFF.

This clone appeared once. J is TRBJ1-3 and V is TRBV7-2; no reliable D call. V shed 1 base and J shed 0 bases, with 10 bases lying between them. This CDR3 has 16 amino acids. In germline, CDR1 is SGHTA, CDR2 FQGNSA. CDR3 nucleotide sequence: TGTGCCAGCAGCTTAGGCCAATACTCCTCTGGAAACACCATATATTTT. This codes for CASSLGQYSSGNTIYF.

The chain carries TRBV2 and TRBJ1-4; maybe TRBD1 (6 bases). Germline V gene data show CDR1 as SNHLY and CDR2 as FYNNEI. The CDR3 has 14 residues. V gave up 6 bases and J gave up 5 bases, with 13 bases separating them. CDR3 region: CASREDRTNEKLFF. The CDR3 bases are TGTGCCAGCAGAGAGGACAGAACAAATGAAAAACTGTTTTTT.

The genes are TRBV4-2 and TRBJ2-5; D gene uncertain. The CDR3 is made up of 15 amino acids. With 0 bases removed from V and 2 bases from J, the gap between germline ends came to 10 bases. Germline V gives CDR1 LGHNA, CDR2 YNFKEQ. The CDR3 bases are TGTGCCAGCAGCCAAGATGTAACCACTCAAGAGACCCAGTACTTC. Translated, it gives CASSQDVTTQETQYF.

The rearrangement uses TRBV6-6 and TRBJ2-7, with 9 positions matching TRBD1. J lost 6 bases, V lost 8 bases, and 14 bases had no gene match. The length of the CDR3 is 15 residues. CDR1 is MNHNY and CDR2 is SVGAGI in the germline V gene (reference sequence). The CDR3 spells CASQARGTGRIEQYF. Written as DNA, the CDR3 is TGTGCCAGCCAGGCCCGGGGGACAGGGAGGATCGAGCAGTACTTC.